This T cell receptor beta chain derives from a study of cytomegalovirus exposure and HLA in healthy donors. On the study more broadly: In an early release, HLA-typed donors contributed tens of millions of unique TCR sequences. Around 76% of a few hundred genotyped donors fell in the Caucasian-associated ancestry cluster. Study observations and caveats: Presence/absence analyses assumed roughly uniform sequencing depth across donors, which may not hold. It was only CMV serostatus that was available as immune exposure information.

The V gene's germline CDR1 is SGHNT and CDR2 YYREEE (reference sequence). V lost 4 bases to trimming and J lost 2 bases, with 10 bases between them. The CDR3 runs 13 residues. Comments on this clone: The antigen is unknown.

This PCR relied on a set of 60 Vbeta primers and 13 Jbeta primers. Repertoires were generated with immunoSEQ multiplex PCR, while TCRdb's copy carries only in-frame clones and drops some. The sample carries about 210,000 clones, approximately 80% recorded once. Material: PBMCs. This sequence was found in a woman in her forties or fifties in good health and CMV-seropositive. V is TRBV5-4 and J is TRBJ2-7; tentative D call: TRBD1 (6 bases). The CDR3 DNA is TGTGCCAGCAGCCCGACAGGCGCCTACGAGCAGTACTTC. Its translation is CASSPTGAYEQYF.